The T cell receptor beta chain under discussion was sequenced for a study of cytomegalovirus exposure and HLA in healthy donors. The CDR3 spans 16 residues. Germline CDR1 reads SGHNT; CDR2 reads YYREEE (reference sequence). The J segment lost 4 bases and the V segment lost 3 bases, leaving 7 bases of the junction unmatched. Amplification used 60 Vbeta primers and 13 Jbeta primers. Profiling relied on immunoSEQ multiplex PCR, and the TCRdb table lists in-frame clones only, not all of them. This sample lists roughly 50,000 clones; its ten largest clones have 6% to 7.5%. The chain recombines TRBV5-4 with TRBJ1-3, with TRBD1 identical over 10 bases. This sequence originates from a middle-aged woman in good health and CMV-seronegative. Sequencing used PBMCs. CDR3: CASSSGTGVRGNTIYF. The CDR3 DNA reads TGTGCCAGCAGCTCCGGGACAGGGGTTCGCGGAAACACCATATATTTT.